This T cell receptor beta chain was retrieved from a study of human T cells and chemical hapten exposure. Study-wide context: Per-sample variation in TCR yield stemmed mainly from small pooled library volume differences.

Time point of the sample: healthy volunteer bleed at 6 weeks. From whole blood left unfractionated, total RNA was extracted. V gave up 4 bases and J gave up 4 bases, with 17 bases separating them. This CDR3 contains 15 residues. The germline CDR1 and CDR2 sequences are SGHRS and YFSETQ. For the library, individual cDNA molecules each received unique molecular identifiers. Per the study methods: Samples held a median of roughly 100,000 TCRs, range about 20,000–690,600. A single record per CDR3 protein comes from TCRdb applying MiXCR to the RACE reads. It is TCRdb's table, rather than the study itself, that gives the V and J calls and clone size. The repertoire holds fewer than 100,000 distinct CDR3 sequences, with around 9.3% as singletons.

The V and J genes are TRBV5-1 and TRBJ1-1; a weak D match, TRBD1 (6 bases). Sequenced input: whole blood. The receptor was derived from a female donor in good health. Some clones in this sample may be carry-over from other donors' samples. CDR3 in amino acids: CASSTITGSVTEAFF. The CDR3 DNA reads TGCGCCAGCAGCACGATCACAGGGTCGGTCACTGAAGCTTTCTTT. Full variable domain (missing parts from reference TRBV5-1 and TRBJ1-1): KAGVTQTPRYLIKTRGQQVTLSCSPISGHRSVSWYQQTPGQGLQFLFEYFSETQRNKGNFPGRFSGRQFSNSRSEMNVSTLELGDSALYLCASSTITGSVTEAFFGQGTRLTVV.